This record concerns one TCR beta chain sequence. Trimming took 1 base from V and 1 from J; bases not matched to a gene: 11. Germline loops: CDR1 LNHNV, CDR2 YYDKDF (reference sequence). This CDR3 region has 18 residues. This record comes from a study of control samples from healthy donors and cancer patients. The method was immunoSEQ multiplex PCR; TCRdb's version includes in-frame clones alone and lacks a portion of them. The table shows 200,000 to 250,000 clones, with around 94% occurring only once. Source material: blood. The chain combines TRBV15 with TRBJ2-3, with TRBD2 identical over 7 bases. The receptor's source is a man in his fifties or sixties in good health. This chain's CDR3 is CATSRGRGSGVGTDTQYF. The CDR3 DNA is TGTGCCACCAGCAGAGGTCGGGGGAGCGGGGTCGGCACAGATACGCAGTATTTT.